This TCR beta chain was identified during a study of blood T cell repertoires in COVID-19 (dated by TCRdb to 2020 to 2021). Context from the whole study: Collaborator samples came from the United States, Italy and Spain and covered acute and convalescent phases of COVID-19. Samples were obtained from the ongoing ImmuneRACE study (first 160 participants) and from 1,254 subjects provided by 6 global collaborators. Subjects who had been exposed to COVID-19, were actively infected with it, or had recovered from it provided the deeply sampled blood TCRbeta repertoires that made up the dataset. Where HLA class I and class II types were available, the types were taken from metadata supplied by the sample provider, not from assay-based typing. The repertoires were released in a freely available public database intended as a resource for research on the immune response to SARS-CoV-2. Sample metadata almost always included a de-identified subject ID, COVID-19 status, age in years and sex. The prospective study material was composed of cDNA or gDNA derived from T cells, B-cell-depleted T cells, or PBMCs.

TCRbeta CDR3 regions were amplified from genomic DNA using the immunoSEQ Assay, a bias-controlled multiplex PCR. The original pipeline was this. The number of nucleated cells in each sample was estimated from the amplification of reference gene primers within the assay. To quantify the absolute abundance of each unique TCRbeta CDR3 rearrangement, sequence reads were collapsed and filtered. Productive Simpson clonality was computed per sample as the square root of Simpson's diversity index over productive rearrangements. Held by TCRdb, this immuneACCESS table contains in-frame sequences only and omits some clones. Under half of the omission traces to an unresolved V gene where checked; the cause of the rest is unknown. V, J and clone size are those of that table, while D and trimming were read from the DNA. Recorded for this sample are 100,000 or so clones; around 88% of them occurred a single time. The ten largest clones represent approximately 0.45% of the sample.

Study-wide conclusions, independent of this receptor: How much clinical and demographic metadata was included differed by source and by participant, and the metadata was provided uncurated.

Remarks on this clone: The clone's antigen remains unknown. Base qualities are not provided; no much larger clone lies one nucleotide away.

The collaborating institutions used their own protocols to collect whole blood in K2EDTA tubes. For TCRbeta analysis, collaborators shipped samples as frozen whole blood, isolated PBMCs, or DNA extracted from either of those sample types. Cut back by 5 bases and 6 bases, the V and J ends lie 7 bases apart. CDR1 and CDR2 are drawn from the germline V gene (reference sequence): LNHDA, SQIVND. Spanning cysteine to phenylalanine, the CDR3 consists of 11 amino acids. Only the CDR3 region is kept as DNA, spanning 33 bases read in frame from base 1. The receptor was derived from a man aged 60 to 69 with acute or convalescent COVID-19. Recombination connected TRBV19 to TRBJ1-1; too little of a D gene remains to name it. The material sequenced was peripheral blood. The CDR3 amino acid sequence is: CASSEEPEAFF. The nucleotide sequence is TGTGCCAGTAGTGAGGAGCCTGAAGCTTTCTTT.